Here is one T cell receptor (beta chain) with its context. Its antigen is unknown. PCR employed 60 Vbeta and 13 Jbeta primers. TCRdb keeps only in-frame clones here, not all; method: immunoSEQ multiplex PCR. The table records 150,000 to 180,000 clones, approximately 80% of them present only once. The germline CDR1 and CDR2 sequences are MNHEY and SMNVEV (reference sequence). The CDR3 runs to 18 residues. The V gene end was trimmed by 7 bases and the J gene end by 0 bases; junction bases not matched to a gene: 14. These data are taken from a study of cytomegalovirus exposure and HLA in healthy donors. About the research overall: Earlier sequencing of 150 million to 200 million T cells yielded fewer than 140 million unique TCR beta sequences. General study findings and limits: V- and J-gene trimming of TCR beta was linked (in a later analysis) to a missense DCLRE1C variant.

The clonotype was recovered from a middle-aged woman in good health and CMV-seropositive. The chain recombines TRBV27 with TRBJ2-1, with TRBD2 matching 8 bases. Sequencing was done on a sample of PBMCs. The CDR3 loop is CASTGRPSGRSSYNEQFF. CDR3 in DNA: TGTGCCAGCACCGGGAGGCCTAGCGGGCGGAGCTCCTACAATGAGCAGTTCTTC.